Following are 2 T cell receptor beta chains from one sample sequenced in a study of blood T cell repertoires in COVID-19. TCRdb's copy holds only in-frame clones and misses some; the assay was immunoSEQ multiplex PCR. Found here are some 22,000 clones, 88% of them singletons; the top ten hold about 20%. The sequencing sample was made of peripheral blood. The receptors derive from a man aged 70-80 years in a cohort sampled during active COVID-19.

The V call is TRBV4-1, the J call TRBJ1-4, with 10 bases aligning to TRBD1. V gave up 11 bases and J gave up 8 bases; unmatched junction bases: 11. The CDR3 covers 14 residues. Per germline, CDR1 MGHRA and CDR2 YSYEKL. CDR3 nucleotides: TGCGCCCCCAGCCGACAGGGGGCAGGAGAAAAACTGTTTTTT. This translates into CAPSRQGAGEKLFF.

The rearrangement links TRBV27 to TRBJ1-5; 7 positions agree with TRBD1. CDR3 length equals 17 residues. Germline-derived CDR1 and CDR2 are MNHEY and SMNVEV (reference sequence). With 2 bases clipped from V and 1 base from J, the junction kept 8 bases outside the gene matches. The CDR3 DNA follows: TGTGCCAGCAGTTTAACCCACAGGGGTCGGAGCAATCAGCCCCAGCATTTT. Translated, it gives CASSLTHRGRSNQPQHF.